Listed below are T cell receptor beta chains from one sample, sequenced in a study of OX40 agonist ivuxolimab in advanced cancers. Generated by immunoSEQ multiplex PCR, the TCRdb table keeps only in-frame clones and is missing some. The sample contains about 82,000 clones, more than 80% of which appear only once. Material: CD4+ or CD8+ T cells sorted from blood, obtained in a trial of the OX40 agonist ivuxolimab. Receptor source: an adult with an advanced solid tumor such as melanoma, head and neck, liver or kidney cancer. CDR3s include the opening cysteine and the closing phenylalanine or tryptophan. The D gene is left open where the match is weak. The size field is filled for only some rows; it gives once, few, many or a size class.

CDR3 DNA,CDR3 protein,clone size,J gene,D gene,V gene
TGTGCCAGCAGCTTCATAAACTATGGCTACACCTTC,CASSFINYGYTF,-,TRBJ1-2,-,TRBV28
TGTGCCAGCAGCGTAGGGGGTAGCTCTGGAAACACCATATATTTT,CASSVGGSSGNTIYF,-,TRBJ1-3,-,TRBV9
TGTGCCAGCAGTGAACTAGCGGAGACCCAGTACTTC,CASSELAETQYF,-,TRBJ2-5,-,TRBV25-1
TGTGCCACCAGCAGATATGACGGGGGGTATGGCTACACCTTC,CATSRYDGGYGYTF,-,TRBJ1-2,-,TRBV15
TGTGCCAGCAGCTTGGCCGGGGGGCAAGCAACCTACAATGAGCAGTTCTTC,CASSLAGGQATYNEQFF,-,TRBJ2-1,-,TRBV5-4
TGTGCCAGCAGGCGGGGTGGGACTGAAGCTTTCTTT,CASRRGGTEAFF,few,TRBJ1-1,-,TRBV7-9
TGTGCCAGCAGCGGCCTTAGCGGGAAGGTCTACAATGAGCAGTTCTTC,CASSGLSGKVYNEQFF,-,TRBJ2-1,TRBD2,TRBV9
TGTGCCAGCACCTCCGGGTTGGGCGGCGGGATTACATACGAGCAGTACTTC,CASTSGLGGGITYEQYF,-,TRBJ2-7,-,TRBV7-6
TGTGCCAGCAGATCGGGACTAGCGAACAGAGAGACCCAGTACTTC,CASRSGLANRETQYF,-,TRBJ2-5,TRBD2,TRBV7-9
TGTGCCAGCAGCAAGAGGGACAGGGAAAGGGCTTTCTTT,CASSKRDRERAFF,-,TRBJ1-1,TRBD1,TRBV7-2
TGTGCCAGCAGTTTTTTCAGGGGGAATCAGCCCCAGCATTTT,CASSFFRGNQPQHF,few,TRBJ1-5,TRBD1,TRBV28
TGTGCCAGCAGTTACCCGCTTGGGGGGGACGAGCAGTACTTC,CASSYPLGGDEQYF,-,TRBJ2-7,TRBD2,TRBV6-6
TGTGCCAGCAGCTTTCTTGGACAGGGGGCTTCCTACGAGCAGTACTTC,CASSFLGQGASYEQYF,-,TRBJ2-7,TRBD1,TRBV11-2
TGTGCCAGCAGCCAAGATCACTCCTACGAGCAGTACTTC,CASSQDHSYEQYF,-,TRBJ2-7,-,TRBV4-2
TGTGCCAGCAGCTCACGGACTGCTAGCACAGATACGCAGTATTTT,CASSSRTASTDTQYF,-,TRBJ2-3,-,TRBV11-3
TGTGCCATCAGTGTATTGGCCGGGGAGCTGTTTTTT,CAISVLAGELFF,-,TRBJ2-2,-,TRBV10-3
TGTGCCAGCAGACAGGGGCGCGCTGAAGCTTTCTTT,CASRQGRAEAFF,few,TRBJ1-1,TRBD1,TRBV7-9
TGTGCCATCAGTACGGGACAGGGAATCTACACTGAAGCTTTCTTT,CAISTGQGIYTEAFF,-,TRBJ1-1,TRBD1,TRBV10-3
TGTGCCAGTAGTCGACAGGGGTTGAGCAATCAGCCCCAGCATTTT,CASSRQGLSNQPQHF,-,TRBJ1-5,TRBD1,TRBV19
TGTGCCAGCAGCCCACCTCCCCAGGGGGCGGGAGAGACCCAGTACTTC,CASSPPPQGAGETQYF,-,TRBJ2-5,TRBD1,TRBV7-6
TGTGCCAGCAGCTTAGGGCCCCCCCGGGTAGGGGAGACCCAGTACTTC,CASSLGPPRVGETQYF,-,TRBJ2-5,-,TRBV7-9
TGTGCCAGCAGTTACCTCGGCGAGCAGTACTTC,CASSYLGEQYF,-,TRBJ2-7,-,TRBV6-5
TGTGCCAGCAGCCATAGCGGGAGCGCCGCTGGGGAGCTGTTTTTT,CASSHSGSAAGELFF,-,TRBJ2-2,TRBD2,TRBV7-2
TGCGCCAGCAGCCAAGAAGGGGTCATCCTCTACGAGCAGTACTTC,CASSQEGVILYEQYF,-,TRBJ2-7,-,TRBV4-1
TGTGCCAGCAGCTCGACCCCGAACCTCCTCACAGGGAGCTCCTACGAGCAGTACTTC,CASSSTPNLLTGSSYEQYF,-,TRBJ2-7,-,TRBV11-3
TGTGCCAGCAGCTTAGGACAGCCGCTTTATGACAATGAGCAGTTCTTC,CASSLGQPLYDNEQFF,-,TRBJ2-1,-,TRBV7-9
TGCGCCAGCAGCCTGGGGAGGGGAACTGAAGCTTTCTTT,CASSLGRGTEAFF,-,TRBJ1-1,-,TRBV4-1
TGTGCCAGCACTATACTAGCGGGAGGCTTCAATGAGCAGTTCTTC,CASTILAGGFNEQFF,-,TRBJ2-1,TRBD2,TRBV6-1
TGTGCCAGCAGCTTGGTAGCGGAAGAGACCCAGTACTTC,CASSLVAEETQYF,-,TRBJ2-5,-,TRBV5-4
TGTGCCAGCAGCTTCGACAGCACAGATACGCAGTATTTT,CASSFDSTDTQYF,-,TRBJ2-3,-,TRBV7-3
TGTGCCAGCAGTTTAGGGGTCTTCAACACTGAAGCTTTCTTT,CASSLGVFNTEAFF,-,TRBJ1-1,-,TRBV28
TGCAGCGGAAAGACTAGCGGAACCTACAATGAGCAGTTCTTC,CSGKTSGTYNEQFF,-,TRBJ2-1,TRBD2,TRBV29-1
TGTGCCAGCAGGCGGACCGAGCAGCCCCAGCATTTT,CASRRTEQPQHF,few,TRBJ1-5,-,TRBV28
TGCGCCAGCAGCCTAGGGACTGACGGATTCTCCTACGAGCAGTACTTC,CASSLGTDGFSYEQYF,once,TRBJ2-7,-,TRBV4-1
TGTGCCATCAGTGAGTCGGGGGATAGCAATCAGCCCCAGCATTTT,CAISESGDSNQPQHF,once,TRBJ1-5,-,TRBV10-3
TGTGCCAGCAGTTCGGGGGGCTGGGGCTACACCTTC,CASSSGGWGYTF,once,TRBJ1-2,-,TRBV6-5
TGTGCCAGTAGTATGGGTCGGGGTACCTACGAGCAGTACTTC,CASSMGRGTYEQYF,-,TRBJ2-7,-,TRBV19
TGTGCCAGCAGTTTAGGTAATTTCTGGGAGACTGAAGCTTTCTTT,CASSLGNFWETEAFF,-,TRBJ1-1,-,TRBV27
TGCAGCGCAACCGCCGGGACACTAAACACCGGGGAGCTGTTTTTT,CSATAGTLNTGELFF,once,TRBJ2-2,-,TRBV29-1
TGCGCCAGCAGCCAAGATCGGACTAGCGTCGAGACCGGGGAGCTGTTTTTT,CASSQDRTSVETGELFF,-,TRBJ2-2,TRBD2,TRBV4-1
TGTGCCTGGAGTCCGTCTAGGGGGATGAACAATCAGCCCCAGCATTTT,CAWSPSRGMNNQPQHF,-,TRBJ1-5,-,TRBV30
TGCGCCAGCAGCTTGGGACTAGTTCCAGATACGCAGTATTTT,CASSLGLVPDTQYF,-,TRBJ2-3,-,TRBV5-1
TGTGCCAGCAGTTATAGTAGTAACTATGGCTACACCTTC,CASSYSSNYGYTF,-,TRBJ1-2,-,TRBV6-5
TGTGCCAGTAGTATGATTAGCGGGAGGTATGAGCAGTTCTTC,CASSMISGRYEQFF,-,TRBJ2-1,TRBD2,TRBV19
TGTGCCAGCAGCCAAGGAGGACAGGGAGGGTACACTGAAGCTTTCTTT,CASSQGGQGGYTEAFF,-,TRBJ1-1,TRBD1,TRBV14
TGTGCCAGCAGCTCCGCACTAGCAGCAATTCAAGAGACCCAGTACTTC,CASSSALAAIQETQYF,-,TRBJ2-5,-,TRBV11-2
TGTGCCAGCAGTTACGGAGGGAGCTCTGGAAACACCATATATTTT,CASSYGGSSGNTIYF,-,TRBJ1-3,-,TRBV6-6
TGTGCCAGTAGTACGACTAGTAGGAATGAGCAGTTCTTC,CASSTTSRNEQFF,-,TRBJ2-1,-,TRBV19